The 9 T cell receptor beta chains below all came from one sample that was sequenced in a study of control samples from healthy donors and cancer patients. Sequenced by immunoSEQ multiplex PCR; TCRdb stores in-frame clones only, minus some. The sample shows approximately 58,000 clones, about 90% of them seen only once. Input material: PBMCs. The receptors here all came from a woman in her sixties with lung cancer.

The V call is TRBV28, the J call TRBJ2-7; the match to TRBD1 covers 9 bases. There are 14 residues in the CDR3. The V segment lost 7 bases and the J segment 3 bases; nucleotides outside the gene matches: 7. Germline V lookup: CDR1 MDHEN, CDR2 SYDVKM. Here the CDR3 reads CASTSGQGSYEQYF. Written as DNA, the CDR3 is TGTGCCAGCACCAGCGGACAGGGGAGCTACGAGCAGTACTTC.

CDR3 sequence reads: CAWSWGAEQYF. The CDR3 DNA follows: TGTGCCTGGAGTTGGGGAGCCGAGCAGTACTTC. This chain connects TRBV30 to TRBJ2-7, with TRBD2 as a possible D gene (5 bases). The CDR3 length is 11 residues. V was pared by 2 bases and J by 6 bases, with 8 bases between. The germline CDR1 and CDR2 sequences are GTSNPN and SVGIG (reference sequence).

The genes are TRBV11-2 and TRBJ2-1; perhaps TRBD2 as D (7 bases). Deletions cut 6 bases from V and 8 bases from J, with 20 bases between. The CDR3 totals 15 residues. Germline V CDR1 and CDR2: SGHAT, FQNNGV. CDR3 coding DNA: TGTGCCAGCAGGAAGCGGGAAGGGGGAGGCGATGAGCAGTTCTTC. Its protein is CASRKREGGGDEQFF. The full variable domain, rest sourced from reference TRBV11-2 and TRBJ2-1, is EAGVAQSPRYKIIEKRQSVAFWCNPISGHATLYWYQQILGQGPKLLIQFQNNGVVDDSQLPKDRFSAERLKGVDSTLKIQPAKLEDSAVYLCASRKREGGGDEQFFGPGTRLTVL.

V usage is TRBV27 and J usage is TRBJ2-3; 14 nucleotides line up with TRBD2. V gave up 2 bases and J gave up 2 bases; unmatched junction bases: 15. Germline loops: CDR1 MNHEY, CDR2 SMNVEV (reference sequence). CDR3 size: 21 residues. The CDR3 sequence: CASSLRPPTSGRAGTTDTQYF. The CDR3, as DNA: TGTGCCAGCAGTTTACGGCCGCCGACTAGCGGGAGGGCCGGGACCACAGATACGCAGTATTTT.

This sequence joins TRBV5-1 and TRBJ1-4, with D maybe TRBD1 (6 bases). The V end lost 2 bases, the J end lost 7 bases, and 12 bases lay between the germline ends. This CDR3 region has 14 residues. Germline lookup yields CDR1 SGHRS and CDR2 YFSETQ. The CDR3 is CASSFAGAGEKLFF. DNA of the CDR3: TGCGCCAGCAGCTTCGCGGGGGCAGGTGAAAAACTGTTTTTT.

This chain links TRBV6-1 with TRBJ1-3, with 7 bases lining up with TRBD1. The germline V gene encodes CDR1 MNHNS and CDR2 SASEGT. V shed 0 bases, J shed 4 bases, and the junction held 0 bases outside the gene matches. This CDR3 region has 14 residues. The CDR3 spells CASSEATGGNTIYF. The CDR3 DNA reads TGTGCCAGCAGTGAAGCGACAGGGGGAAACACCATATATTTT.

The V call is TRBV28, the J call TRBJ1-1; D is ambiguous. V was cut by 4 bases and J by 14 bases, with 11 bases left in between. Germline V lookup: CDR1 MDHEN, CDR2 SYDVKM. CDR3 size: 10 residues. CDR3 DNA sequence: TGTGCCAGCAGTTCGGAGTTAAGCTTCTTT. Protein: CASSSELSFF.

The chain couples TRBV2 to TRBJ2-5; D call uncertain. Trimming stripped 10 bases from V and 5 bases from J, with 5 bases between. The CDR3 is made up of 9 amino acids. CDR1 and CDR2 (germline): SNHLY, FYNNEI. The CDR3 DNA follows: TGTGCCACCGGGGAGACCCAGTACTTC. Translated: CATGETQYF. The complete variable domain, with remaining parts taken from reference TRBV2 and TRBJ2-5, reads EPEVTQTPSHQVTQMGQEVILRCVPISNHLYFYWYRQILGQKVEFLVSFYNNEISEKSEIFDDQFSVERPDGSNFTLKIRSTKLEDSAMYFCATGETQYFGPGTRLLVL.

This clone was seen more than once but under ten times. CDR3 DNA sequence: TGTGCCAGCCTCGGAGCTACTCACTCTGGGGCCAACGTCCTGACTTTC. Residues: CASLGATHSGANVLTF. The genes are TRBV6-6 and TRBJ2-6; D remains ambiguous. This CDR3 has 16 amino acids. The V and J ends lost 8 bases and 0 bases respectively, with 14 bases between them. The germline CDR1 and CDR2 sequences are MNHNY and SVGAGI (reference sequence).